This T cell receptor beta chain is from a study of cytomegalovirus exposure and HLA in healthy donors. Study results and caveats: In a later analysis, V- and J-gene trimming of beta chains associated with a DCLRE1C missense variant, replicated independently. Immune exposure was documented only through CMV serostatus. Researchers reported that three CMV-associated chains were confirmed in vitro as CMV antigen-specific.

The CDR3 runs to 15 residues. Germline CDR1 is MNHNS and CDR2 is SASEGT. V was clipped by 0 bases and J by 7 bases, with 15 bases between them. Regarding this clone: Antigen: not known.

The PCR used 60 Vbeta and 13 Jbeta primers. The table came from immunoSEQ multiplex PCR; TCRdb's copy has only in-frame clones and leaves some out. The sample lists about 130,000 clones, 80% to 90% occurring once. This receptor was obtained from a woman aged 35 to 49 in good health and CMV-seropositive. The chain recombines TRBV6-1 with TRBJ1-2; D call uncertain. Material for sequencing was PBMCs. DNA of the CDR3: TGTGCCAGCAGTGAAGCGCTAGGAGGGCTTAGTGGCTACACCTTC. The encoded protein is CASSEALGGLSGYTF.